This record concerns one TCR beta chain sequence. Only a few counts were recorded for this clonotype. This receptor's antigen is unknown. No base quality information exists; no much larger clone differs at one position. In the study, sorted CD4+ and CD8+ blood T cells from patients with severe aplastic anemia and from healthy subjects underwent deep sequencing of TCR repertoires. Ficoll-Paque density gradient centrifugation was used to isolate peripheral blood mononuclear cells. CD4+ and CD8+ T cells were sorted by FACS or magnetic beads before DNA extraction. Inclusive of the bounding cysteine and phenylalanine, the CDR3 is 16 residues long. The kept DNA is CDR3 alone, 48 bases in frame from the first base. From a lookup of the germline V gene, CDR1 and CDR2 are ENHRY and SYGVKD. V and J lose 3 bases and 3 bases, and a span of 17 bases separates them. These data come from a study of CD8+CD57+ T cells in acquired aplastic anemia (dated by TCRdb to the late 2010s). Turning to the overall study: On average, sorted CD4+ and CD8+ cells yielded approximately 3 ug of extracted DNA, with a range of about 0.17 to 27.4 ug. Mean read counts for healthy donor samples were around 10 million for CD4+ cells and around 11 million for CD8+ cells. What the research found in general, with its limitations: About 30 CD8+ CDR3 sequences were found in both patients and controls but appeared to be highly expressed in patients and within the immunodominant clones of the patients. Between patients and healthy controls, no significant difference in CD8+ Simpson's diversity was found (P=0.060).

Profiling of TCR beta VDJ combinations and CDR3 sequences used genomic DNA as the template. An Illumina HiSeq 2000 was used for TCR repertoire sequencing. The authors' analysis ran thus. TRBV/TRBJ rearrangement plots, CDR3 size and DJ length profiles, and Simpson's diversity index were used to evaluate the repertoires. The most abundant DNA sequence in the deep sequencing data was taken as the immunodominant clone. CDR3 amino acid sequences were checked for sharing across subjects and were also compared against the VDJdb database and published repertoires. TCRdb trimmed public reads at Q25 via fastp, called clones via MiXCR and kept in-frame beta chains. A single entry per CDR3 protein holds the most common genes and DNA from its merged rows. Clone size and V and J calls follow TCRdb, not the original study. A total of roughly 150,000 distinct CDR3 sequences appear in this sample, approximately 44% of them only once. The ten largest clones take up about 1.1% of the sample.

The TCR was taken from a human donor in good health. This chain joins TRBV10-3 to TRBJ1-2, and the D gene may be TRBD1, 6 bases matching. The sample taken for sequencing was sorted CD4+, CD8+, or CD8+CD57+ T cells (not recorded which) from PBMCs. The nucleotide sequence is TGTGCCATCAGTGACCCTGGGCAGAGGGGGGACTATGGCTACACCTTC. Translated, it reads CAISDPGQRGDYGYTF.